The clone carrying this T cell receptor (beta chain) has ten or more counts. The CDR3 spans 14 residues. From germline, CDR1 is SGHTA and CDR2 FQGNSA. V was cut by 5 bases and J by 9 bases, with 16 bases left in between. The sample originates from a study of T cells in Graves' hyperthyroidism and ophthalmopathy. Amplified TCR beta CDR3 regions came from RNA transcripts. First-round RT-PCR targeting the TCR CDR3 was performed with the HTBI primer set. TCRdb called the multiplex PCR reads again in MiXCR, with one record for every CDR3 protein. This sample carries 350,000 or so distinct CDR3 sequences, 20% to 25% of them seen once, and the ten largest clones take 50%.

Input material: blood. The clonotype comes from a woman aged 50 to 65 with Graves' hyperthyroidism. The V call is TRBV7-2, the J call TRBJ1-4; D is perhaps TRBD1 (5 bases). This CDR3 reads CASSPEGVKKKLFF. CDR3 coding DNA: TGTGCCAGCAGCCCCGAAGGGGTAAAGAAAAAACTGTTTTTT.